This TCR beta chain stems from a study of regulatory T cells in long-lasting Graves disease. With iRepertoire HTBI primers and Arm-PCR of CDR3 regions, TCR beta libraries were built. TCRdb independently ran MiXCR on the multiplex PCR reads; one entry per CDR3 protein. Here the sample spans a few hundred thousand distinct CDR3 sequences, approximately 21% being singletons. As regards this clonotype: One end of the junction varies from germline; a read error may be responsible.

The CDR3 loop spans 14 amino acids. Germline V CDR1 and CDR2: SGHTA, FQGTGA. Time point in this sample: persistent/refractory GD, antithyroid drugs over 5 years with positive TRAb. Extracted RNA from PBMCs served as the source of the TCR library. This chain joins TRBV7-3 and TRBJ1-3; tentative D call: TRBD1 (5 bases). The receptor's source is a female donor with Graves disease. Sequences were derived from peripheral blood mononuclear cells (PBMCs), sampled when the disease was refractory, from a patient treated with antithyroid drugs. CDR3 loop: CASSPTPDPDKIFF. CDR3 bases: TGTGCCAGCAGCCCCACCCCGGACCCGGACAAAATCTTTTTT.